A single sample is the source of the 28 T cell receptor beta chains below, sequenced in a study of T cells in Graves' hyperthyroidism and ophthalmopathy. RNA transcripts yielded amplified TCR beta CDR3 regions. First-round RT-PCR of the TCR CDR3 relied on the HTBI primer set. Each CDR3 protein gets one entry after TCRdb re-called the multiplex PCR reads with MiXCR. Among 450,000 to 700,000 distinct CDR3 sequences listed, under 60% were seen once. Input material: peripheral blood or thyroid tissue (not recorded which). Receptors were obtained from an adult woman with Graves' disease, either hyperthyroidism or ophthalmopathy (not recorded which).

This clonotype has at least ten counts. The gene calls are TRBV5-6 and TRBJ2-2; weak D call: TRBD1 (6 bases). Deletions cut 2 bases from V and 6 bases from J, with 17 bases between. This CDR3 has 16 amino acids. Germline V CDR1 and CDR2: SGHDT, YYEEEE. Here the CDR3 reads CASSFPVGGGSGELFF. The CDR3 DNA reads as TGTGCCAGCAGCTTTCCCGTCGGTGGGGGCTCCGGGGAGCTGTTTTTT.

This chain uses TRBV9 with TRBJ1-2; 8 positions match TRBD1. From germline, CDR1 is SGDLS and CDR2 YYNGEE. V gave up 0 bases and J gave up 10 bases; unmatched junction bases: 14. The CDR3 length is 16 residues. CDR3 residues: CASSVAVGAGQAYYTF. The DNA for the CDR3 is TGTGCCAGCAGCGTAGCAGTCGGGGCGGGACAGGCATACTACACCTTC.

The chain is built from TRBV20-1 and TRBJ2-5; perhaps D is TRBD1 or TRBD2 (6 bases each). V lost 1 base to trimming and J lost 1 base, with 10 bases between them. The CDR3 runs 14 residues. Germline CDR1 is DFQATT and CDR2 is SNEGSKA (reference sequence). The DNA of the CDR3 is TGCAGTGCTAGAGCCGGGGGCATCCAAGAGACCCAGTACTTC. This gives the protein CSARAGGIQETQYF.

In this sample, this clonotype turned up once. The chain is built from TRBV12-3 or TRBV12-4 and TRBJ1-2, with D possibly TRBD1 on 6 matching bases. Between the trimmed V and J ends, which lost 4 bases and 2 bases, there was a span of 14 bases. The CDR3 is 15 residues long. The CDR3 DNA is TGTGCCAGCAGTTCGTTGGGGGCGCCGAACTATGGCTACACCTTC. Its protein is CASSSLGAPNYGYTF.

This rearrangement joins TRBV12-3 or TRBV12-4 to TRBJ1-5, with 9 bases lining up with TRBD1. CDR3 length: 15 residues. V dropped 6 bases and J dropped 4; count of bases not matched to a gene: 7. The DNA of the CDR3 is TGTGCCAGCAGGAAGGACAGGGGCGAGAATCAGCCCCAGCATTTT. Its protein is CASRKDRGENQPQHF.

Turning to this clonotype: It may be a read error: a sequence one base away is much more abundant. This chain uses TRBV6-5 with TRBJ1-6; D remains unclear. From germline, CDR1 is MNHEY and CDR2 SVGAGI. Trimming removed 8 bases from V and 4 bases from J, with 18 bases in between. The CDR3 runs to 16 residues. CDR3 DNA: TGTGCCAGCGGTTTGTGGCGGGGAGCGTATAATTCACCCCTCCACTTT. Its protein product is CASGLWRGAYNSPLHF.

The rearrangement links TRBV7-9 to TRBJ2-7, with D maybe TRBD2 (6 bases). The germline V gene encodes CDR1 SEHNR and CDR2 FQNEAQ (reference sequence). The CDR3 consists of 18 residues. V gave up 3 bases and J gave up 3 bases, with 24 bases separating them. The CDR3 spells CASSLGGVGLQGYYEQYF. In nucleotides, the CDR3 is TGTGCCAGCAGCTTGGGGGGTGTTGGGCTCCAAGGGTACTACGAGCAGTACTTC. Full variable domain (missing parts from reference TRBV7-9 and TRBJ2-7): DTGVSQNPRHKITKRGQNVTFRCDPISEHNRLYWYRQTLGQGPEFLTYFQNEAQLEKSRLLSDRFSAERPKGSFSTLEIQRTEQGDSAMYLCASSLGGVGLQGYYEQYFGPGTRLTVT.

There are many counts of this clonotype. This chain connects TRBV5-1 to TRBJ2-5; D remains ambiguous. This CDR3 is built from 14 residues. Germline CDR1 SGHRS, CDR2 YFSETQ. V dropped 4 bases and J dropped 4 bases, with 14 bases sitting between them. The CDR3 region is CASSPRSTRETQYF. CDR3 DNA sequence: TGCGCCAGCAGCCCCAGGAGCACGCGAGAGACCCAGTACTTC.

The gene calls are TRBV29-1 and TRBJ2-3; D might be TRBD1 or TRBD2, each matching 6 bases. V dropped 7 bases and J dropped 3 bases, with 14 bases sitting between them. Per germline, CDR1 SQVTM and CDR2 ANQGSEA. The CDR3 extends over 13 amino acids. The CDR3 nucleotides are TGCAGCGCTAGGGGGAGGTTGACAGATACGCAGTATTTT. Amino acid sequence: CSARGRLTDTQYF.

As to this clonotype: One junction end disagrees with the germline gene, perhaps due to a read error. CDR3 DNA sequence: TGTGCCGGTGCATCGAACACTGGGGAGCTGTTTTTT. Amino acid sequence: CAGASNTGELFF. The chain recombines TRBV12-3 or TRBV12-4 with TRBJ2-2, with D unresolved. This CDR3 contains 12 residues.

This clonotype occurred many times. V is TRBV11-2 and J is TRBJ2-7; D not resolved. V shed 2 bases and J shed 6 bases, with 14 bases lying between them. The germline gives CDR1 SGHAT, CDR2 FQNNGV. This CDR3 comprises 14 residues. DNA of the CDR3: TGTGCCAGCAGCTTAATAAGGACCCCCTCCGAGCAGTACTTC. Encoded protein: CASSLIRTPSEQYF. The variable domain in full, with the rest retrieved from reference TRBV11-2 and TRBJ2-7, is EAGVAQSPRYKIIEKRQSVAFWCNPISGHATLYWYQQILGQGPKLLIQFQNNGVVDDSQLPKDRFSAERLKGVDSTLKIQPAKLEDSAVYLCASSLIRTPSEQYFGPGTRLTVT.

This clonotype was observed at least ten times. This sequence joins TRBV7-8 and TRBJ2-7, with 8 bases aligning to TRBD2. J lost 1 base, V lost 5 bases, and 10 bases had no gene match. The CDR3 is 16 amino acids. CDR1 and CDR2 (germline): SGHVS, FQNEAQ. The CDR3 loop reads CASSPTRLALSYEQYF. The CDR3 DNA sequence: TGTGCCAGCAGCCCTACGCGACTAGCGTTGTCCTACGAGCAGTACTTC.

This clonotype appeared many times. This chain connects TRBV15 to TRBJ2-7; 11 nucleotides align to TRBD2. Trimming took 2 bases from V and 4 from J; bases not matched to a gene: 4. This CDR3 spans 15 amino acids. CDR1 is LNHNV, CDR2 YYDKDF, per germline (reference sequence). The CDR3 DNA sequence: TGTGCCACCAGCAGACCCGGGACTAGCGGATACGAGCAGTACTTC. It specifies CATSRPGTSGYEQYF.

Here the CDR3 reads CSLVTGRNTEAFF. In nucleotides, the CDR3 is TGCAGCTTAGTTACAGGGAGGAACACTGAAGCTTTCTTT. The chain recombines TRBV29-1 with TRBJ1-1; D perhaps matches TRBD1 (6 bases). This CDR3 has 13 amino acids. The germline gives CDR1 SQVTM, CDR2 ANQGSEA. V lost 8 bases, J lost 1 base, and 14 bases lay in between. The full variable domain, rest sourced from reference TRBV29-1 and TRBJ1-1, is SAVISQKPSRDICQRGTSLTIQCQVDSQVTMMFWYRQQPGQSLTLIATANQGSEATYESGFVIDKFPISRPNLTFSTLTVSNMSPEDSSIYLCSLVTGRNTEAFFGQGTRLTVV.

CDR3 in DNA: TGTGCCATCAGTGAACAGGCCGTTACTAACTATGGCTACACCTTC. As protein: CAISEQAVTNYGYTF. The chain couples TRBV10-3 to TRBJ1-2, with TRBD1 as a possible D gene (5 bases). Trimming took off 3 bases at V and 0 bases at J, with 11 bases between the two ends. The CDR3 extends over 15 amino acids. Germline assignment: CDR1 ENHRY and CDR2 SYGVKD.

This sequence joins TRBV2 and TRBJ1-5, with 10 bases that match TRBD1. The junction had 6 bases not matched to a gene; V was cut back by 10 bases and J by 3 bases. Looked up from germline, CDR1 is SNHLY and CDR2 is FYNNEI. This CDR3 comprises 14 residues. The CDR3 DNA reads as TGTGCCATCAGGGGACAGGGGCACAATCAGCCCCAGCATTTT. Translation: CAIRGQGHNQPQHF.

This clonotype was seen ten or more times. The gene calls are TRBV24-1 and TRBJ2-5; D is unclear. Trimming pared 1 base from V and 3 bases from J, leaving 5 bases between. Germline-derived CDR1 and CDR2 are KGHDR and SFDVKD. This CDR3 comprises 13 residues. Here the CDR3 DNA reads TGTGCCACCAGTGATTTTGGAGAAGAGACCCAGTACTTC. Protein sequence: CATSDFGEETQYF.

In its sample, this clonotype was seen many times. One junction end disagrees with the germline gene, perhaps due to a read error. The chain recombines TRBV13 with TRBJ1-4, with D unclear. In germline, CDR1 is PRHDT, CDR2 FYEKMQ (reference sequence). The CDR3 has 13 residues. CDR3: CASSLGSGEKLFF. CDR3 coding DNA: TGCGCCAGCAGCTTGGGGTCCGGAGAAAAACTGTTTTTT.

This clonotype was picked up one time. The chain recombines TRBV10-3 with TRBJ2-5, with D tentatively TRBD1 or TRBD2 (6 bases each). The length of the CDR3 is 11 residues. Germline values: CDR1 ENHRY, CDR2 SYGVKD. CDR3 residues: CTTRGAETQYF. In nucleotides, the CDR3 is TGTACCACTAGGGGGGCGGAGACCCAGTACTTC.

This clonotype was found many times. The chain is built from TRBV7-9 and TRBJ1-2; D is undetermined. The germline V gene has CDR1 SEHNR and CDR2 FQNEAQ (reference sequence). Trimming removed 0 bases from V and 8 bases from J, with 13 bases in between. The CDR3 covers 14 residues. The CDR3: CASSLAPQSRGYTF. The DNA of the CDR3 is TGTGCCAGCAGCTTAGCTCCGCAATCTAGAGGCTACACCTTC. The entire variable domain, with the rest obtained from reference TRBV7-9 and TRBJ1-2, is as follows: DTGVSQNPRHKITKRGQNVTFRCDPISEHNRLYWYRQTLGQGPEFLTYFQNEAQLEKSRLLSDRFSAERPKGSFSTLEIQRTEQGDSAMYLCASSLAPQSRGYTFGSGTRLTVV.

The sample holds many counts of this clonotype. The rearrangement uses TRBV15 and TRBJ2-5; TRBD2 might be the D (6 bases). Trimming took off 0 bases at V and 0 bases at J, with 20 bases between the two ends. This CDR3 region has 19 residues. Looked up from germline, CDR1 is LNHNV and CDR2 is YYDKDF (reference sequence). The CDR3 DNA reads TGTGCCACCAGCAGAGATCAGGGTTGGCTAGCGCAATACCAAGAGACCCAGTACTTC. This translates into CATSRDQGWLAQYQETQYF.

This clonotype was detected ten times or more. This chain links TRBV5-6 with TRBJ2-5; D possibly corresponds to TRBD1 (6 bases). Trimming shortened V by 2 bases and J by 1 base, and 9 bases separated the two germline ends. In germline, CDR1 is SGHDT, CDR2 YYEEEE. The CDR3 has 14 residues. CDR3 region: CASSLGQPQETQYF. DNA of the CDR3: TGTGCCAGCAGCTTAGGACAGCCCCAAGAGACCCAGTACTTC.

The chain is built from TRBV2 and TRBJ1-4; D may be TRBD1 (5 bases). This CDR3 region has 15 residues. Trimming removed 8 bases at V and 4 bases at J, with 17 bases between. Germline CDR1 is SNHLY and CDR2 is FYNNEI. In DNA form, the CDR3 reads TGTGCCAGCCTTCACCCGGGGCAGATTAATGAAAAACTGTTTTTT. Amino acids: CASLHPGQINEKLFF.

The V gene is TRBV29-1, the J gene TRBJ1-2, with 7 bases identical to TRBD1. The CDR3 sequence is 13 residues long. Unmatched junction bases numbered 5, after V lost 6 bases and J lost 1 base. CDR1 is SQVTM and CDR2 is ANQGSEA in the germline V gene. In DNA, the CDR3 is TGCAGCGTCGTGACAGGGAATAACTATGGCTACACCTTC. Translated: CSVVTGNNYGYTF.

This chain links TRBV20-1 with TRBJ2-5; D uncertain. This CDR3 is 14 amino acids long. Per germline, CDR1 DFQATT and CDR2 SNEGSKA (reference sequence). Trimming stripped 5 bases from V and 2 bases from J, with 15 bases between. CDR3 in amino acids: CSAWTQARQETQYF. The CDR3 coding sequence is TGCAGTGCTTGGACGCAGGCACGACAAGAGACCCAGTACTTC.

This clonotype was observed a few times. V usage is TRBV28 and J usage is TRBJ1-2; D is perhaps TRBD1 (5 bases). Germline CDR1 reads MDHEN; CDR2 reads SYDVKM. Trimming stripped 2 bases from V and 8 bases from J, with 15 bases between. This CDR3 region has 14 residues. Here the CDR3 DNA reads TGTGCCAGCAGTTTAGTGAGGGGCTCGGGGGGCTACACCTTC. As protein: CASSLVRGSGGYTF.

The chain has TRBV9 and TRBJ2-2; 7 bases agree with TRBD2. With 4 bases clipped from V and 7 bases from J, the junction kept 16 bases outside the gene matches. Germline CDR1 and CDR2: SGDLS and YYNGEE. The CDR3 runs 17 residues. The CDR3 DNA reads TGTGCCAGCAGCCCTCGCCTAGCGGCCTTTGCGGTCGGGGAGCTGTTTTTT. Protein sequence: CASSPRLAAFAVGELFF.

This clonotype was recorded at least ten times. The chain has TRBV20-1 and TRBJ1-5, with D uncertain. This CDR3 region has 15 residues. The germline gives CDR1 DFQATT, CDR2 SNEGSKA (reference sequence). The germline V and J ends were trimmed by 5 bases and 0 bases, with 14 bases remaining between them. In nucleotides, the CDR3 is TGCAGTGCTTCCGGGTCTTCACCTAGCAATCAGCCCCAGCATTTT. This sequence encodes CSASGSSPSNQPQHF.